The next 25 T cell receptor beta chains were all read from a single sample in a study of shared clonotypes between healthy human individuals. The method was immunoSEQ multiplex PCR; TCRdb's version includes in-frame clones alone and lacks a portion of them. The data contain hundreds of thousands of clones, around 74% of them singletons. Sequences were obtained from memory CD4+ T cells sorted from blood. Indicated subset: CD45RA-negative fraction. Receptors originate from a woman younger than 45 in good health.

This clone appeared once. DNA of the CDR3: TGCGCCAGCAGCACGGGGACAGGAGTGCGTGAAAAACTGTTTTTT. As protein: CASSTGTGVREKLFF. V and J are TRBV5-1 and TRBJ1-4; TRBD1 matches 8 bases. V lost 4 bases to trimming and J lost 7 bases; unmatched junction nucleotides: 9. This CDR3 is 15 amino acids long. The germline CDR1 and CDR2 sequences are SGHRS and YFSETQ.

The V gene is TRBV15, the J gene TRBJ2-1; 9 bases fit TRBD1. The CDR3 runs 17 residues. Germline CDR1 and CDR2: LNHNV and YYDKDF (reference sequence). V lost 2 bases, J lost 7 bases, and 12 bases stayed unmatched. CDR3 DNA sequence: TGTGCCACCAGCAGAAGACTCGGGACAGGGCGAGTAAATGAGCAGTTCTTC. Protein sequence: CATSRRLGTGRVNEQFF.

V and J are TRBV28 and TRBJ2-5; 10 bases fit TRBD1. The CDR3 sequence is 17 residues long. V trimming: 1 base; J trimming: 1 base; junction bases outside the gene matches: 6. Per the germline V gene, CDR1 is MDHEN and CDR2 is SYDVKM. CDR3 sequence (DNA): TGTGCCAGCAGTTTATCCGGGACAGGGGACAGCCAAGAGACCCAGTACTTC. Translated, it gives CASSLSGTGDSQETQYF. Full variable domain (remainder filled in from reference TRBV28 and TRBJ2-5): DVKVTQSSRYLVKRTGEKVFLECVQDMDHENMFWYRQDPGLGLRLIYFSYDVKMKEKGDIPEGYSVSREKKERFSLILESASTNQTSMYLCASSLSGTGDSQETQYFGPGTRLLVL.

The chain links TRBV27 to TRBJ2-7; no definite D call. V was cut by 6 bases and J by 0 bases, with 12 bases left in between. The CDR3 length is 14 residues. Germline CDR1 and CDR2: MNHEY and SMNVEV (reference sequence). This CDR3 reads CASRPTTYSYEQYF. In DNA, the CDR3 is TGTGCCAGCAGACCAACCACATACTCCTACGAGCAGTACTTC.

The chain has TRBV2 and TRBJ2-7; D uncertain. The CDR3 sequence is 11 residues long. Between the trimmed V and J ends, which lost 8 bases and 3 bases, there was a span of 8 bases. The germline gives CDR1 SNHLY, CDR2 FYNNEI. This chain's CDR3 is CASGVHYEQYF. The CDR3 DNA sequence: TGTGCCAGCGGGGTCCACTACGAGCAGTACTTC.

The V and J genes are TRBV5-1 and TRBJ2-7; D is undetermined. Germline lookup yields CDR1 SGHRS and CDR2 YFSETQ. V dropped 0 bases and J dropped 4 bases, with 8 bases sitting between them. This CDR3 is 13 amino acids long. The CDR3 protein is CASSLDPQYEQYF. The CDR3 bases are TGCGCCAGCAGCTTGGATCCGCAGTACGAGCAGTACTTC.

This chain joins TRBV14 and TRBJ2-3; D remains unclear. With 0 bases removed from V and 7 bases from J, the gap between germline ends came to 5 bases. Germline CDR1 SGHDN, CDR2 FVKESK. The CDR3 extends over 12 amino acids. The CDR3 spells CASSQDLHTQYF. CDR3 DNA sequence: TGTGCCAGCAGCCAAGACCTCCATACGCAGTATTTT.

The rearrangement uses TRBV6-5 and TRBJ2-7, with D possibly TRBD2 on 6 matching bases. The CDR3 is 14 amino acids. The V end lost 2 bases, the J end lost 7 bases, and 15 bases lay between the germline ends. Looked up from germline, CDR1 is MNHEY and CDR2 is SVGAGI. CDR3 in amino acids: CASSYGGEGNEQYF. The CDR3 nucleotides are TGTGCCAGCAGTTACGGCGGGGAAGGGAATGAGCAGTACTTC.

The chain carries TRBV5-1 and TRBJ1-5; D unresolved. The V gene lost 2 bases and the J gene lost 3 bases, with 9 bases spanning the gap. The CDR3 consists of 14 residues. Looked up from germline, CDR1 is SGHRS and CDR2 is YFSETQ. The DNA for the CDR3 is TGCGCCAGCAGCTTAGACGGTCACAATCAGCCCCAGCATTTT. Its protein product is CASSLDGHNQPQHF.

The J gene is TRBJ2-3, the V gene TRBV5-6; unclear D gene. V shed 4 bases and J shed 3 bases, with 3 bases lying between them. The CDR3 length is 11 residues. From germline, CDR1 is SGHDT and CDR2 YYEEEE. Here the CDR3 reads CASSATDTQYF. CDR3 DNA: TGTGCCAGCAGCGCTACAGATACGCAGTATTTT.

This chain connects TRBV2 to TRBJ2-1; 10 bases align to TRBD2. CDR1 SNHLY and CDR2 FYNNEI come from the germline V gene. Losses at the gene ends were 1 base for V and 5 bases for J; bases not matched to a gene: 2. This CDR3 is built from 15 residues. CDR3 bases: TGTGCCAGCAGTGAAGAAGGACTAGCGGACAATGAGCAGTTCTTC. Translating gives CASSEEGLADNEQFF. The full variable domain, with the rest looked up from reference TRBV2 and TRBJ2-1, is EPEVTQTPSHQVTQMGQEVILRCVPISNHLYFYWYRQILGQKVEFLVSFYNNEISEKSEIFDDQFSVERPDGSNFTLKIRSTKLEDSAMYFCASSEEGLADNEQFFGPGTRLTVL.

The chain recombines TRBV5-1 with TRBJ2-7; no definite D call. Germline V gene sequence: CDR1 SGHRS, CDR2 YFSETQ. Trimming cost V 0 bases and J 1 base, with 11 bases left between them. The CDR3 extends over 15 amino acids. CDR3 amino acids: CASSLALASSYEQYF. CDR3 nucleotide sequence: TGCGCCAGCAGCTTGGCGTTAGCCTCATCCTACGAGCAGTACTTC.

The chain is built from TRBV28 and TRBJ1-5, with 8 bases identical to TRBD1. V was clipped by 2 bases and J by 6 bases; unmatched bases: 9. Looked up from germline, CDR1 is MDHEN and CDR2 is SYDVKM. The CDR3 is 16 residues long. DNA of the CDR3: TGTGCCAGCAGTTTAAGTTACAGGGGGAAGGTTCAGCCCCAGCATTTT. Translating gives CASSLSYRGKVQPQHF.

This clone was observed a few times. Other nucleotide sequences from this sample produce the same CDR3. The chain is built from TRBV27 and TRBJ1-5; D gene unclear. Germline CDR1 MNHEY, CDR2 SMNVEV (reference sequence). Trimming took 4 bases from V and 0 from J, leaving 7 bases between them. There are 14 residues in the CDR3. In DNA, the CDR3 is TGTGCCAGCAGTTGGTCCGATAGCAATCAGCCCCAGCATTTT. Translated: CASSWSDSNQPQHF.

This chain links TRBV9 with TRBJ2-1, with 9 bases identical to TRBD2. Looked up from germline, CDR1 is SGDLS and CDR2 is YYNGEE. V gave up 0 bases and J gave up 1 base; unmatched junction bases: 5. CDR3 length equals 17 residues. The CDR3 DNA sequence: TGTGCCAGCAGCGTAGAGGCTAGCGGGATATCCTACAATGAGCAGTTCTTC. Amino acid sequence: CASSVEASGISYNEQFF.

The CDR3 nucleotides are TGTGCCAGCAGCGTAGGTACCTTTTATTCTAGCACAGATACGCAGTATTTT. Translating gives CASSVGTFYSSTDTQYF. The genes are TRBV9 and TRBJ2-3; the D is unclear. This CDR3 has 17 amino acids. CDR1 is SGDLS, CDR2 YYNGEE, per germline. V lost 0 bases, J lost 0 bases, and 14 bases lay in between.

The chain recombines TRBV6-4 with TRBJ2-5; no reliable D call. Germline V CDR1 and CDR2: MRHNA, SNTAGT. V lost 6 bases, J lost 1 base, and 12 bases lay in between. The CDR3 has 14 amino acids. CDR3: CASSGPGLQETQYF. CDR3 DNA sequence: TGTGCCAGCAGCGGCCCTGGGCTCCAAGAGACCCAGTACTTC.

This clone was seen just once. CDR3 nucleotides: TGTGCCAGCAGCTGGCGACAGGATTCCTACGAGCAGTACTTC. Translated: CASSWRQDSYEQYF. This rearrangement joins TRBV7-9 to TRBJ2-7, with D possibly being TRBD1 (6 bases). The germline V gene encodes CDR1 SEHNR and CDR2 FQNEAQ (reference sequence). This CDR3 comprises 14 residues. V was shortened by 4 bases and J by 1 base, with 11 bases between the two germline ends.

This chain links TRBV2 with TRBJ2-7; D unclear. V lost 6 bases and J lost 3, with 9 bases in between. The length of the CDR3 is 12 residues. CDR1 and CDR2 from the germline V gene are SNHLY and FYNNEI. Written as DNA, the CDR3 is TGTGCCAGCAGGAGAAGTTACTACGAGCAGTACTTC. Residues: CASRRSYYEQYF.

The chain is built from TRBV20-1 and TRBJ1-3; D uncertain. Per the germline V gene, CDR1 is DFQATT and CDR2 is SNEGSKA (reference sequence). The CDR3 is 11 amino acids. V lost 6 bases and J 4 bases, leaving 7 bases between the germline ends. The chain's CDR3 is CSAKRGNTIYF. CDR3 DNA: TGCAGTGCAAAGCGGGGAAACACCATATATTTT.

This clone was counted between two and nine times. The chain combines TRBV7-2 with TRBJ1-5, with D perhaps TRBD1 (5 bases). The length of the CDR3 is 17 residues. Germline V lookup: CDR1 SGHTA, CDR2 FQGNSA. Between the trimmed V and J ends, which lost 2 bases and 0 bases, there was a span of 14 bases. The CDR3 region has the DNA TGTGCCAGCAGCTTATGGGCAGGGCCATATAGCAATCAGCCCCAGCATTTT. It codes for CASSLWAGPYSNQPQHF.

The V and J genes are TRBV14 and TRBJ2-1; a weak D match, TRBD2 (5 bases). Looked up from germline, CDR1 is SGHDN and CDR2 is FVKESK. The CDR3 is made up of 14 amino acids. Trimming stripped 1 base from V and 9 bases from J, with 13 bases between. DNA for the CDR3: TGTGCCAGCAGCCAAGCCGCGGCGGGTGGTGAGCAGTTCTTC. This sequence encodes CASSQAAAGGEQFF.

As to this clone: Other nucleotide sequences from this sample produce the same CDR3. The chain recombines TRBV28 with TRBJ1-2, with D uncertain. Germline CDR1 reads MDHEN; CDR2 reads SYDVKM. This CDR3 has 12 residues. Trimming took off 2 bases at V and 2 bases at J, with 3 bases between the two ends. CDR3 in DNA: TGTGCCAGCAGTTTACGCAACTATGGCTACACCTTC. Its translation: CASSLRNYGYTF.

This clone came up a few times. The V call is TRBV4-1, the J call TRBJ1-1; D gene uncertain. The V end lost 1 base, the J end lost 1 base, and 10 bases lay between the germline ends. This CDR3 contains 15 residues. The germline V gene has CDR1 MGHRA and CDR2 YSYEKL. The CDR3 DNA follows: TGCGCCAGCAGCCAAGGATGGGATCGGAACACTGAAGCTTTCTTT. Translating it yields CASSQGWDRNTEAFF.

The V call is TRBV10-3, the J call TRBJ2-3; D is unclear. Germline CDR1 is ENHRY and CDR2 is SYGVKD. Trimming took off 5 bases at V and 3 bases at J, with 9 bases between the two ends. This CDR3 region has 13 residues. The CDR3 nucleotides read TGTGCCATCAGTCCGTCCCTTACAGATACGCAGTATTTT. Protein: CAISPSLTDTQYF.